The TCR beta chain described here comes from a study of control samples from healthy donors and cancer patients. The repertoire was sequenced with immunoSEQ multiplex PCR; TCRdb's copy has only in-frame clones and lacks some. The sample carries 65,000 to 75,000 clones, over 75% recorded once. V trimming: 4 bases; J trimming: 4 bases; junction bases outside the gene matches: 6. The CDR3 sequence is 15 residues long. Germline V gene lookup returns CDR1 SGHKS and CDR2 YYEKEE (reference sequence). The TCR comes from a woman between 50 and 59 years old in good health. Sequenced input: blood. The chain employs TRBV5-5 and TRBJ2-1; 9 nucleotides match TRBD1. CDR3 DNA sequence: TGTGCCAGCAGCCTCGGACAGGGGACTTACAATGAGCAGTTCTTC. This encodes CASSLGQGTYNEQFF.